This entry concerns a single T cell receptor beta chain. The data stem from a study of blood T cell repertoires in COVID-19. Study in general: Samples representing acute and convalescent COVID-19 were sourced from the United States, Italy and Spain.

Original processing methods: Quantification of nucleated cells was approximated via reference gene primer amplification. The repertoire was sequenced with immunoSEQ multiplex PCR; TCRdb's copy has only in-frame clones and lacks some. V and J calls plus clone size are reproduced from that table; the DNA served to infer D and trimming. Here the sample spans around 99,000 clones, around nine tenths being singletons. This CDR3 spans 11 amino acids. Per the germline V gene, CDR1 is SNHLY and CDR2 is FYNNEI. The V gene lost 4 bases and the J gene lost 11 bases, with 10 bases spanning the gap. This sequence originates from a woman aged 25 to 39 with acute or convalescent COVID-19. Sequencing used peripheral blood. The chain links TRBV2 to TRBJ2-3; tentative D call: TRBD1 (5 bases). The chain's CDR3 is CASSVRGGQYF. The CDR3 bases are TGTGCCAGCAGTGTAAGGGGTGGGCAGTATTTT.